This TCR beta chain derives from a study of early T cells in non-severe SARS-CoV-2 infection. The overall study: Sequenced material consisted of bulk RNA (from unsorted whole blood), and chains were unpaired. Study results and caveats: Missing private and CD4 specificities, VDJdb matching favored anti-spike CD8 responses.

As concerns this clonotype: Its specificity is unknown.

Individual cDNA molecules carried attached unique molecular identifiers. TCRdb passed the 5' RACE reads through MiXCR, listing each CDR3 protein once. The sample contains some 82,000 distinct CDR3 sequences, 12% of which appear only once. Germline V gene sequence: CDR1 MNHEY, CDR2 SVGAGI. CDR3 size: 15 residues. V was shortened by 0 bases and J by 4 bases, with 12 bases between the two germline ends. The V and J genes are TRBV6-5 and TRBJ1-2, with D perhaps matching TRBD1 (5 bases). The origin of this receptor is an adult who was a healthcare worker with PCR-confirmed SARS-CoV-2 infection or an uninfected control (not recorded which). The sequences come from whole blood, collected at baseline. CDR3 amino acids: CASSYSQGRFYGYTF. DNA for the CDR3: TGTGCCAGCAGTTACTCTCAGGGCCGCTTCTATGGCTACACCTTC.